A single sample is the source of the 4 T cell receptor beta chains below, sequenced in a study of blood T cells in healthy people across ages. The second PCR ran about 6 to 12 cycles with a sample-barcoded 5' primer and J-beta primers. TCRdb fed the 5' RACE reads into MiXCR, producing one record per CDR3 protein. The table has some 1.5 million distinct CDR3 sequences, approximately 28% seen once. The sequenced material came from blood. These receptor sequences come from a woman aged 30 to 39 in good health.

This clonotype was seen a few times. The chain is built from TRBV29-1 and TRBJ1-5; 9 bases agree with TRBD1. The CDR3 has 14 amino acids. The V and J ends lost 4 bases and 5 bases, in that order; junction bases with no gene match: 6. Germline CDR1 is SQVTM and CDR2 is ANQGSEA. The CDR3: CSVAGDRDYQPQHF. The CDR3 region has the DNA TGCAGCGTTGCAGGGGACAGGGATTATCAGCCCCAGCATTTT.

In this sample, this clonotype turned up a few times. The chain has TRBV7-2 and TRBJ2-1; D may be TRBD1 or TRBD2 (5 bases each). Germline V gene data show CDR1 as SGHTA and CDR2 as FQGNSA. Trimming took off 8 bases at V and 2 bases at J, with 13 bases between the two ends. The CDR3 has 14 amino acids. The CDR3 bases are TGTGCCAGCCTGCCGGGACCGGCCTACAATGAGCAGTTCTTC. The encoded protein is CASLPGPAYNEQFF.

This clonotype appeared once. This chain connects TRBV5-1 to TRBJ2-5; D call uncertain. CDR1 and CDR2 from the germline V gene are SGHRS and YFSETQ. The CDR3 length is 16 residues. V was trimmed by 0 bases and J by 5 bases, leaving 17 bases between them. CDR3 protein: CASSLAADTVGETQYF. As DNA, the CDR3 is TGCGCCAGCAGCTTGGCGGCAGACACCGTAGGGGAGACCCAGTACTTC.

This sequence joins TRBV6-5 and TRBJ2-1; D is ambiguous. Germline CDR1 reads MNHEY; CDR2 reads SVGAGI. The CDR3 has 14 residues. Trimming took off 0 bases at V and 2 bases at J, with 5 bases between the two ends. In nucleotides, the CDR3 is TGTGCCAGCAGTTACTCCCCAGCCTACAATGAGCAGTTCTTC. This sequence encodes CASSYSPAYNEQFF.